This TCR beta chain was identified during a study of cytomegalovirus exposure and HLA in healthy donors. Study overall: Counted in an early data release were roughly 87 million unique TCRs from HLA-typed donors.

CDR3 length equals 14 residues. Germline trimming cut 3 bases from V and 13 bases from J; bases unmatched to any gene: 11. Germline lookup yields CDR1 ENHRY and CDR2 SYGVKD. General study findings and limits: According to reports, the classifier identified cytomegalovirus status with high specificity and sensitivity. In a later analysis, productive TCRs from donors in an Asian-associated ancestry cluster reportedly carried fewer N-insertions than the cohort mean. Earlier results showed most TCR beta V segments being productive about 87% or about 30% of the time.

Details on this clone: What it recognizes is unknown.

13 Jbeta primers and 60 Vbeta primers were used for the PCR. TCRdb keeps only in-frame clones here, not all; method: immunoSEQ multiplex PCR. The sample records around 97,000 clones, about 77% being singletons. Sequenced input: PBMCs. This receptor was obtained from a woman younger than 30 in good health and CMV-seropositive. J is TRBJ1-5 and V is TRBV10-3; the match to TRBD1 covers 8 bases. The chain's CDR3 is CAISDDRGDFLQHF. The CDR3 DNA sequence: TGTGCCATCAGTGACGACAGGGGCGATTTTCTGCAGCATTTT.